This T cell receptor (beta chain) was captured by sequencing in a study of PD-1 blockade in classical Hodgkin lymphoma. Germline V lookup: CDR1 SEHNR, CDR2 FQNEAQ (reference sequence). The CDR3 extends over 15 amino acids. Trimming took 1 base from V and 0 from J, leaving 7 bases between them. Assay: immunoSEQ multiplex PCR; the TCRdb copy retains only in-frame clones and omits some. Here the sample spans just over 25,000 clones, around 84% being singletons. Patients all relapsed after autologous stem cell transplantation, and there was variation in brentuximab vedotin exposure. This clone was recorded once.

The sequence came from a human donor with classical Hodgkin lymphoma. This specimen was peripheral blood mononuclear cells (PBMCs), taken at baseline. V usage is TRBV7-9 and J usage is TRBJ2-1; D uncertain. The DNA of the CDR3 is TGTGCCAGCAGCTTAGAACGGAGCTCCTACAATGAGCAGTTCTTC. Translated: CASSLERSSYNEQFF.